This passage covers 30 T cell receptor beta chains from one sample sequenced in a study of CD8+ T cells in alopecia areata. Treatment: oral pan-JAK inhibitor, 5-10 mg twice daily. Isolated RNA was reverse transcribed into cDNA used as the sequencing template. Clones were read by immunoSEQ multiplex PCR, and TCRdb kept only the in-frame ones, dropping some. The table has about 140,000 clones, about 88% seen once; the top ten hold over 10%. The sequenced sample was CD8+ T cells sorted from blood, obtained at week 4, from a patient treated with tofacitinib. Receptors were obtained from a human donor with alopecia areata.

This clone was seen more than once but under ten times. V is TRBV2 and J is TRBJ2-3; no clear D. The CDR3 length is 14 residues. Deletions cut 5 bases from V and 7 bases from J, with 16 bases between. The germline V gene encodes CDR1 SNHLY and CDR2 FYNNEI. In nucleotides, the CDR3 is TGTGCCAGCAGTTATGGGGTCAGCGCGCATACGCAGTATTTT. This sequence encodes CASSYGVSAHTQYF.

The chain joins TRBV7-8 to TRBJ2-2; D unclear. V was clipped by 2 bases and J by 2 bases, with 12 bases between them. The germline CDR1 and CDR2 sequences are SGHVS and FQNEAQ. CDR3 length equals 16 residues. CDR3 coding DNA: TGTGCCAGCAGCTTAATCTATCGTCCCAACACCGGGGAGCTGTTTTTT. Residues: CASSLIYRPNTGELFF.

This chain connects TRBV9 to TRBJ2-1; TRBD2 matches 9 bases. The CDR3 loop spans 15 amino acids. J lost 7 bases, V lost 2 bases, and 7 bases had no gene match. Germline CDR1 is SGDLS and CDR2 is YYNGEE. The CDR3 region has the DNA TGTGCCAGCAGCGTGGGGACTAGCCCCCGAAATGAGCAGTTCTTC. Protein sequence: CASSVGTSPRNEQFF. Based on the CDR3 plus reference TRBV9 and TRBJ2-1, the full variable domain is DSGVTQTPKHLITATGQRVTLRCSPRSGDLSVYWYQQSLDQGLQFLIQYYNGEERAKGNILERFSAQQFPDLHSELNLSSLELGDSALYFCASSVGTSPRNEQFFGPGTRLTVL.

This clone occurred once. The junction does not match germline at one end; this may be a read error. The genes are TRBV2 and TRBJ1-1; D is unresolved. The CDR3 contains 8 residues. The germline CDR1 and CDR2 sequences are SNHLY and FYNNEI. The CDR3 DNA sequence: TGTGCCATTACGGACGGGCTCTTT. Residues: CAITDGLF.

V and J are TRBV7-9 and TRBJ1-2; D call uncertain. Germline CDR1 SEHNR, CDR2 FQNEAQ (reference sequence). The V end lost 7 bases, the J end lost 7 bases, and 25 bases lay between the germline ends. The CDR3 totals 16 residues. This CDR3 reads CASTPLEAFLEGGYTF. The CDR3 region has the DNA TGTGCCAGCACCCCCCTGGAGGCCTTCCTCGAAGGTGGCTACACCTTC. Based on the CDR3 plus reference TRBV7-9 and TRBJ1-2, the full variable domain is DTGVSQNPRHKITKRGQNVTFRCDPISEHNRLYWYRQTLGQGPEFLTYFQNEAQLEKSRLLSDRFSAERPKGSFSTLEIQRTEQGDSAMYLCASTPLEAFLEGGYTFGSGTRLTVV.

The rearrangement uses TRBV29-1 and TRBJ2-7; no clear D. The CDR3 sequence is 13 residues long. Trimming took 2 bases from V and 6 from J, leaving 14 bases between them. Looked up from germline, CDR1 is SQVTM and CDR2 is ANQGSEA. CDR3 sequence reads: CSVELDQRPEQYF. The CDR3 nucleotides are TGCAGCGTTGAATTGGACCAACGCCCCGAGCAGTACTTC.

The chain couples TRBV29-1 to TRBJ2-1, with D possibly being TRBD1 (6 bases). The CDR3 consists of 15 residues. V lost 5 bases to trimming and J lost 7 bases, with 21 bases between them. CDR1 is SQVTM, CDR2 ANQGSEA, per germline. CDR3 in amino acids: CSVRLDRIATNEQFF. CDR3 bases: TGCAGCGTTCGCCTAGACAGGATAGCTACAAATGAGCAGTTCTTC.

The gene calls are TRBV7-9 and TRBJ2-7, with D perhaps matching TRBD1 or TRBD2 (5 bases each). The CDR3 runs 14 residues. V was clipped by 0 bases and J by 3 bases, with 9 bases between them. Germline V gene lookup returns CDR1 SEHNR and CDR2 FQNEAQ (reference sequence). The CDR3 region is CASSLAGDLYEQYF. DNA of the CDR3: TGTGCCAGCAGCTTAGCGGGGGACCTCTACGAGCAGTACTTC.

This chain links TRBV4-1 with TRBJ1-1; no definite D call. Germline V gene lookup returns CDR1 MGHRA and CDR2 YSYEKL. Trimming removed 1 base at V and 5 bases at J, with 14 bases between. The CDR3 covers 15 residues. The CDR3 spells CASSQADMDGTEAFF. Written as DNA, the CDR3 is TGCGCCAGCAGCCAAGCTGACATGGATGGGACTGAAGCTTTCTTT.

The chain recombines TRBV6-6 with TRBJ2-7; 9 bases are a match to TRBD2. Germline assignment: CDR1 MNHNY and CDR2 SVGAGI (reference sequence). The CDR3 is 15 amino acids. The ends lost 2 bases at V and 7 bases at J; junction bases unmatched: 9. The CDR3 DNA sequence: TGTGCCAGCAGTTACCTCCTAGCGGGACCAGGGGAGCAGTACTTC. Translated: CASSYLLAGPGEQYF.

The chain combines TRBV29-1 with TRBJ2-7; 7 bases fit TRBD1. Per germline, CDR1 SQVTM and CDR2 ANQGSEA. The CDR3 spans 13 residues. The ends lost 4 bases at V and 3 bases at J; junction bases unmatched: 6. In nucleotides, the CDR3 is TGCAGCGTTGCCGGGACAGAGAACTACGAGCAGTACTTC. It codes for CSVAGTENYEQYF.

V gene TRBV29-1 combines with J gene TRBJ2-7; TRBD1 is a possible D gene (6 bases). This CDR3 has 13 residues. Germline CDR1 and CDR2: SQVTM and ANQGSEA. Trimming took 5 bases from V and 4 from J, leaving 15 bases between them. CDR3 in DNA: TGCAGCGTTCGTATTGTACAGGGTTACGAGCAGTACTTC. Translation: CSVRIVQGYEQYF.

The chain couples TRBV7-9 to TRBJ2-2; D unresolved. The CDR3 consists of 15 residues. CDR1 SEHNR and CDR2 FQNEAQ come from the germline V gene (reference sequence). Trimming shortened V by 2 bases and J by 0 bases, and 7 bases separated the two germline ends. The CDR3 spells CASSLWVSNTGELFF. In DNA, the CDR3 is TGTGCCAGCAGCTTATGGGTTTCGAACACCGGGGAGCTGTTTTTT.

As to this clone: Other DNA sequences of this sample code for an identical CDR3. The chain links TRBV5-1 to TRBJ2-7; D remains unclear. The CDR3 is made up of 14 amino acids. Per germline, CDR1 SGHRS and CDR2 YFSETQ. The ends were cut back, 1 base at V and 2 bases at J, with 10 bases in the middle. CDR3 nucleotides: TGCGCCAGCAGCTTGAAAGACGGTCCCTACGAGCAGTACTTC. Translated, it gives CASSLKDGPYEQYF.

The chain joins TRBV19 to TRBJ1-2; 7 bases are a match to TRBD1. The CDR3 is 13 amino acids. V dropped 3 bases and J dropped 2; count of bases not matched to a gene: 0. The germline V gene has CDR1 LNHDA and CDR2 SQIVND (reference sequence). In DNA, the CDR3 is TGTGCCAGTAGTATGGGACAGAACTATGGCTACACCTTC. It codes for CASSMGQNYGYTF.

The chain links TRBV6-6 to TRBJ2-1, with D uncertain. The V end lost 8 bases, the J end lost 6 bases, and 11 bases lay between the germline ends. CDR1 is MNHNY and CDR2 is SVGAGI in the germline V gene (reference sequence). The CDR3 consists of 12 residues. The CDR3 spells CASLVNSNEQFF. The CDR3 coding sequence is TGTGCCAGCCTGGTGAACTCCAATGAGCAGTTCTTC.

This chain connects TRBV30 to TRBJ2-2, with D uncertain. The CDR3 consists of 15 residues. V lost 0 bases and J 1 base, leaving 9 bases between the germline ends. The germline V gene encodes CDR1 GTSNPN and CDR2 SVGIG (reference sequence). Written as DNA, the CDR3 is TGTGCCTGGAGTGTCGTGACTCTGAACACCGGGGAGCTGTTTTTT. Amino acid sequence: CAWSVVTLNTGELFF.

The chain is built from TRBV5-1 and TRBJ1-1, with D perhaps matching TRBD1 (5 bases). V dropped 1 base and J dropped 5 bases, with 15 bases sitting between them. The CDR3 is 15 amino acids. Germline V gene sequence: CDR1 SGHRS, CDR2 YFSETQ. This CDR3 reads CASSLFSGSRTEAFF. DNA of the CDR3: TGCGCCAGCAGCTTGTTTTCAGGGTCGAGGACTGAAGCTTTCTTT. The variable domain in full, with the rest retrieved from reference TRBV5-1 and TRBJ1-1, is KAGVTQTPRYLIKTRGQQVTLSCSPISGHRSVSWYQQTPGQGLQFLFEYFSETQRNKGNFPGRFSGRQFSNSRSEMNVSTLELGDSALYLCASSLFSGSRTEAFFGQGTRLTVV.

V and J are TRBV18 and TRBJ2-7, with TRBD2 matching over 12 bases. Germline CDR1 reads KGHSH; CDR2 reads LQKENI. Losses at the gene ends were 5 bases for V and 6 bases for J; bases not matched to a gene: 5. This CDR3 comprises 14 residues. The CDR3 DNA is TGTGCCAGCTCAATACGGACTAGCGGGACCGAGCAGTACTTC. It specifies CASSIRTSGTEQYF.

This clone was recorded only once. The V gene is TRBV30, the J gene TRBJ2-7, with 8 bases matching TRBD2. The trim removed 0 bases at V and 3 bases at J, leaving 1 base unmatched. This CDR3 is built from 13 residues. Germline values: CDR1 GTSNPN, CDR2 SVGIG (reference sequence). CDR3 residues: CAWSVSGSYEQYF. In nucleotides, the CDR3 is TGTGCCTGGAGTGTAAGCGGGAGCTACGAGCAGTACTTC. Full variable domain (rest looked up from reference TRBV30 and TRBJ2-7): SQTIHQWPATLVQPVGSPLSLECTVEGTSNPNLYWYRQAAGRGLQLLFYSVGIGQISSEVPQNLSASRPQDRQFILSSKKLLLSDSGFYLCAWSVSGSYEQYFGPGTRLTVT.

The chain carries TRBV30 and TRBJ2-3; D is possibly TRBD2 (6 bases). V lost 5 bases to trimming and J lost 6 bases, with 24 bases between them. This CDR3 comprises 16 residues. Germline lookup yields CDR1 GTSNPN and CDR2 SVGIG (reference sequence). CDR3 sequence: CAWDAMGGQGLDTQYF. The CDR3 DNA follows: TGTGCCTGGGACGCTATGGGGGGTCAAGGTCTTGATACGCAGTATTTT.

CDR3 nucleotides: TGTGCCAGTAGTTGGGGGACGCCAATGGCCAATGAGCAGTTCTTC. This sequence encodes CASSWGTPMANEQFF. The V call is TRBV19, the J call TRBJ2-1, with D possibly being TRBD1 or TRBD2 (5 bases each). This CDR3 comprises 15 residues. The germline V gene has CDR1 LNHDA and CDR2 SQIVND (reference sequence). V lost 5 bases and J 6 bases, leaving 17 bases between the germline ends.

The rearrangement joins TRBV5-4 to TRBJ2-7, with a possible D match to TRBD1 (6 bases). Germline V CDR1 and CDR2: SGHNT, YYREEE (reference sequence). This CDR3 is 13 amino acids long. V was trimmed by 4 bases and J by 3 bases, leaving 11 bases between them. In DNA form, the CDR3 reads TGTGCCAGCAGCCCTGACAGGTACTACGAGCAGTACTTC. It yields the protein CASSPDRYYEQYF.

The V and J genes are TRBV29-1 and TRBJ1-1; perhaps TRBD1 as D (5 bases). The germline CDR1 and CDR2 sequences are SQVTM and ANQGSEA. The CDR3 totals 13 residues. Trimming stripped 3 bases from V and 6 bases from J, with 14 bases between. The CDR3 DNA reads as TGCAGCGTTGAGCCGGACGTGGGGGCTGAAGCTTTCTTT. Protein product: CSVEPDVGAEAFF. Drawing the rest from reference TRBV29-1 and TRBJ1-1, the complete variable domain is SAVISQKPSRDICQRGTSLTIQCQVDSQVTMMFWYRQQPGQSLTLIATANQGSEATYESGFVIDKFPISRPNLTFSTLTVSNMSPEDSSIYLCSVEPDVGAEAFFGQGTRLTVV.

The chain has TRBV18 and TRBJ1-1; D is unclear. CDR3 length: 14 amino acids. Trimming left V 0 bases short and J 1 base short, with 6 bases between. Germline CDR1 and CDR2: KGHSH and LQKENI. The CDR3 nucleotides are TGTGCCAGCTCACCACCGTCTACGAACACTGAAGCTTTCTTT. Translating gives CASSPPSTNTEAFF.

This clone was observed once. This chain uses TRBV6-5 with TRBJ2-7, with D unclear. The germline V gene encodes CDR1 MNHEY and CDR2 SVGAGI. Trimming removed 0 bases from V and 3 bases from J, with 6 bases in between. This CDR3 region has 13 residues. The CDR3 DNA follows: TGTGCCAGCAGTTACTCGATTAACTACGAGCAGTACTTC. This sequence encodes CASSYSINYEQYF.

This clone has just one count. J is TRBJ2-3 and V is TRBV7-2; either TRBD1 or TRBD2 may supply D (5 bases each). CDR1 and CDR2 (germline): SGHTA, FQGNSA. The CDR3 spans 18 residues. Trimming left V 3 bases short and J 6 bases short, with 25 bases between. The CDR3 DNA is TGTGCCAGCAGCTTGGGGCGGGCGGACAACCCATTGCCCGATACGCAGTATTTT. As protein: CASSLGRADNPLPDTQYF.

This clone was picked up a small number of times. The CDR3 coding sequence is TGCGCCAGCAGCTTGGCGTCCTACAATGAGCAGTTCTTC. Translating gives CASSLASYNEQFF. The rearrangement uses TRBV5-1 and TRBJ2-1; D gene ambiguous. V lost 0 bases and J 1 base, leaving 2 bases between the germline ends. CDR3 length equals 13 residues. Germline assignment: CDR1 SGHRS and CDR2 YFSETQ.

J is TRBJ2-2 and V is TRBV9; D gene unclear. Deletions cut 2 bases from V and 6 bases from J, with 2 bases between. Germline assignment: CDR1 SGDLS and CDR2 YYNGEE. The CDR3 spans 11 residues. The CDR3 region has the DNA TGTGCCAGCAGCGTGCCCGGGGAGCTGTTTTTT. Residues: CASSVPGELFF.

The gene calls are TRBV6-5 and TRBJ2-7; the D call may be TRBD1 or TRBD2 (5 bases each). This CDR3 contains 15 residues. Germline values: CDR1 MNHEY, CDR2 SVGAGI. Deletions cut 5 bases from V and 2 bases from J, with 16 bases between. The CDR3 DNA reads as TGTGCCAGCAGTCCTCCGGGACCCGCCCCCTACGAGCAGTACTTC. It yields the protein CASSPPGPAPYEQYF.